The 3 T cell receptor beta chains below were found in one sample sequenced in a study of blood T cell repertoires in COVID-19. TCRdb's table, derived via immunoSEQ multiplex PCR, lists solely in-frame clones and lacks some. The profile shows approximately 250,000 clones, 88% of them singletons. The sample was PBMCs or T cells enriched from blood (not recorded which). The receptors originated from a woman aged 40 to 49 who had been exposed to COVID-19.

CDR3 in amino acids: CASSAPAGEYTEAFF. CDR3 coding DNA: TGTGCCAGCAGTGCCCCCGCGGGTGAATACACTGAAGCTTTCTTT. The V gene is TRBV25-1, the J gene TRBJ1-1; D ambiguous. V lost 4 bases and J lost 3, with 15 bases in between. The germline V gene encodes CDR1 MGHDK and CDR2 SYGVNS. The CDR3 loop spans 15 amino acids.

There are a few counts of this clone. The chain couples TRBV18 to TRBJ1-6, with a possible D match to TRBD1 (5 bases). Germline lookup yields CDR1 KGHSH and CDR2 LQKENI. There are 15 residues in the CDR3. V was trimmed by 3 bases and J by 10 bases, leaving 16 bases between them. DNA for the CDR3: TGTGCCAGCTCACCTAGAGTAACAGGTGACTCACCCCTCCACTTT. It yields the protein CASSPRVTGDSPLHF.

This clone was recorded only once. The chain recombines TRBV7-9 with TRBJ1-3; D ambiguous. This CDR3 comprises 13 residues. The V gene lost 4 bases and the J gene lost 7 bases, with 11 bases spanning the gap. Looked up from germline, CDR1 is SEHNR and CDR2 is FQNEAQ (reference sequence). CDR3 amino acids: CASSSSSFNTIYF. Written as DNA, the CDR3 is TGTGCCAGCAGCTCCTCTTCTTTCAACACCATATATTTT.